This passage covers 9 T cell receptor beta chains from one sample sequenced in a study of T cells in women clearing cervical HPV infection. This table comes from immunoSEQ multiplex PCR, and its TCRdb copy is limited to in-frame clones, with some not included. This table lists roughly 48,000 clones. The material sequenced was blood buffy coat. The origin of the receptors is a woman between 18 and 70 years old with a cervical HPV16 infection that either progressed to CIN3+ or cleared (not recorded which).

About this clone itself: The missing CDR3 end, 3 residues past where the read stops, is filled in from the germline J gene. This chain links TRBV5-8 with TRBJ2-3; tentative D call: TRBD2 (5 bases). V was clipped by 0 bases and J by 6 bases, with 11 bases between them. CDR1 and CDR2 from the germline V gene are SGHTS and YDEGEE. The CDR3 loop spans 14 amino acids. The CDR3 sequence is CASSLERASDTQYF. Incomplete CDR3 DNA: TGTGCCAGCAGCTTGGAGAGGGCTTCGGATACG.

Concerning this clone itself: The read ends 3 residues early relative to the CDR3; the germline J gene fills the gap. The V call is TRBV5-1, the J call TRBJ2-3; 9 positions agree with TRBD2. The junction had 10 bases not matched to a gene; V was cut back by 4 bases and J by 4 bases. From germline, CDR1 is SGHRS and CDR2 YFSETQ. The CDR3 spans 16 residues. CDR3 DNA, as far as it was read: TGCGCCAGCAGCCCCCCCCGTAGCGGGAGTGCAGATACG. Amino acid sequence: CASSPPRSGSADT. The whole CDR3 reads CASSPPRSGSADTQYF.

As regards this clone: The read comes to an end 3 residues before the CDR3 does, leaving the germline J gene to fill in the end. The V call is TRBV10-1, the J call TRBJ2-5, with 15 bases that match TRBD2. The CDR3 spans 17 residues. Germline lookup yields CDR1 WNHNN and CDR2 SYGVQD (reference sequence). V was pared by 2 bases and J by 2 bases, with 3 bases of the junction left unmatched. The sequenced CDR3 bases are TGCGCCAGCAGTGAGGGGGGACTAGCGGGAGGTCAAGAGACC. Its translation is CASSEGGLAGGQET. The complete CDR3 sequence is CASSEGGLAGGQETQYF.

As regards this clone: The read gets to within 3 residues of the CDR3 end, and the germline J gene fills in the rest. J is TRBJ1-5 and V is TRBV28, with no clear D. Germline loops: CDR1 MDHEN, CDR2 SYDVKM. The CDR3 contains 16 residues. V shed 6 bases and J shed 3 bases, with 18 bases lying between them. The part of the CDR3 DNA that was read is TGTGCCAGCAGCAAGACTGCCCTACTCGCCAATCAGCCC. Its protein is CASSKTALLANQP. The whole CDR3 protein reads CASSKTALLANQPQHF.

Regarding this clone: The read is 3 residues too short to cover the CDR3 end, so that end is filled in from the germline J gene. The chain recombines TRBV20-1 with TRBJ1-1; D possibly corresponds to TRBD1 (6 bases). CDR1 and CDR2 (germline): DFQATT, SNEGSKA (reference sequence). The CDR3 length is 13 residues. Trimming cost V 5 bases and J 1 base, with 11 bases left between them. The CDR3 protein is CSAQGRANTEAFF. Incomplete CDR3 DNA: TGCAGTGCTCAGGGGAGGGCGAACACTGAA.

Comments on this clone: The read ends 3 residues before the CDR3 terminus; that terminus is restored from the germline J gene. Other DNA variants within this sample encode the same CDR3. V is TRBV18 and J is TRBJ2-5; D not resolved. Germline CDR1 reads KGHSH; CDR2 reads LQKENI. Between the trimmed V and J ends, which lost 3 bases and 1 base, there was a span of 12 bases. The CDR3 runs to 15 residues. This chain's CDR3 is CASSPQPGSQETQYF. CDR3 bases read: TGTGCCAGCTCACCCCAGCCAGGTAGCCAAGAGACC.

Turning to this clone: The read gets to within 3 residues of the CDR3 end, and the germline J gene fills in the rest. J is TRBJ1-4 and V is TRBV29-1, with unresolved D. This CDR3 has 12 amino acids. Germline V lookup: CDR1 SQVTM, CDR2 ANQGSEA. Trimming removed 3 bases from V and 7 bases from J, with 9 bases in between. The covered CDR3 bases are TGCAGCGTTGAGGAGGTAGCTGAAAAA. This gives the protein CSVEEVAEK. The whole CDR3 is CSVEEVAEKLFF. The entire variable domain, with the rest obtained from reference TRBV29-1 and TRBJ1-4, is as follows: SAVISQKPSRDICQRGTSLTIQCQVDSQVTMMFWYRQQPGQSLTLIATANQGSEATYESGFVIDKFPISRPNLTFSTLTVSNMSPEDSSIYLCSVEEVAEKLFFGSGTQLSVL.

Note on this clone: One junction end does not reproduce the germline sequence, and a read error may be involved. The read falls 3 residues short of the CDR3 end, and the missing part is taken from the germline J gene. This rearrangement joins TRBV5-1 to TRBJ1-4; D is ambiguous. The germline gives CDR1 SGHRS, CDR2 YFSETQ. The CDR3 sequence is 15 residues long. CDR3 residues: CASSLDTGRNVKLFF. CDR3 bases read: TGCGCCAGCAGCTTGGATACCGGTCGTAATGTAAAA.

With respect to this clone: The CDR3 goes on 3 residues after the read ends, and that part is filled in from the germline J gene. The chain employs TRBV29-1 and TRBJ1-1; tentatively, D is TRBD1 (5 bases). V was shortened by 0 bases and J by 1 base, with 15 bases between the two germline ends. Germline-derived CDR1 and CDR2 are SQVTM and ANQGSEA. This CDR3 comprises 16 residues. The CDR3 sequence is CSVEDPRGVGNTEAFF. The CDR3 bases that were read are TGCAGCGTTGAAGATCCTCGAGGGGTCGGGAACACTGAA.